This TCR beta chain was sequenced in a study of T cell responses to AZD1222 COVID-19 vaccine. In the study overall: Recipients boosted at about 4 weeks or about 12 weeks are pooled.

The V gene lost 5 bases and the J gene lost 0 bases, with 11 bases spanning the gap. Germline V CDR1 and CDR2: LGHDT, YNNKEL (reference sequence). This CDR3 comprises 15 residues. This clone was observed a handful of times. Its cognate antigen is unknown. TCRdb keeps only in-frame clones here, not all; method: immunoSEQ multiplex PCR. This sample yields tens of thousands of clones, of which approximately 85% are seen a single time; around a fifth belongs to the top ten. Study observations and caveats: The study found Spike-specific TCR breadth and depth rose after two AZD1222 doses. Repertoire sampling occurred only after the peak T cell response. Mostly white British, mostly female donors; authors suggested clonal diversity may be underestimated.

The chain employs TRBV3-1 (or the pseudogene TRBV3-2) and TRBJ1-3; D perhaps matches TRBD1 (5 bases). The clonotype was recovered from an adult in good health. Here the sequenced sample was peripheral blood, taken on day 0 of AZD1222 vaccination. CDR3 nucleotide sequence: TGTGCCAGCAGCGGGGCCCTTCACTCTGGAAACACCATATATTTT. As protein: CASSGALHSGNTIYF.